The text below deals with one TCR beta chain. Its antigen is undetermined. Every TCR beta cDNA library bore unique molecular identifiers. TCRdb re-called the PCR reads with MiXCR, one entry per CDR3 protein. The data contain approximately 440,000 distinct CDR3 sequences, 40% to 55% of them seen just once; the ten biggest clones take up around an eighth. This specimen belongs to a study of post-analysis software for immune sequencing data. On the study more broadly: Progressive-relapsing, secondary progressive and relapsing-remitting multiple sclerosis were among the disease courses included.

Study conclusions and caveats: Patients used roughly five TRBV segments, including TRBV5-6, TRBV5-1 and TRBV20-1, more often than controls.

Germline CDR1 MNHEY, CDR2 SVGAGI. V lost 0 bases and J 5 bases, leaving 7 bases between the germline ends. The CDR3 length is 13 residues. The chain carries TRBV6-5 and TRBJ2-5; D call uncertain. The specimen was blood. The TCR was taken from a girl between 10 and 17 years old with multiple sclerosis. The CDR3 coding sequence is TGTGCCAGCAGTTACTCGTCTCAGGAGACCCAGTACTTC. This encodes CASSYSSQETQYF.